This is a list of T cell receptor beta chains from one sample in a study of T cells after yellow fever vaccination. A single record per CDR3 protein comes from TCRdb applying MiXCR to the 5' RACE reads. Among around 530,000 distinct CDR3 sequences listed, about a sixth were seen once. This specimen consisted of PBMCs, obtained roughly 5 days after the first yellow fever vaccination. The receptors here all came from a man aged 18 to 30 who received the YFV17D yellow fever vaccine. Both conserved end residues are part of each CDR3. D genes are given only for firm matches. Only some rows state a clone size, as once, few, many or a class for expanded clones.

d_gene: -; j_gene: TRBJ1-6; abundance: few; v_gene: TRBV4-1; CDR3nt: TGCGCCAGCAGCCAAGTAAGGGAGGATGGATCACCCCTCCACTTT; CDR3aa: CASSQVREDGSPLHF
d_gene: -; j_gene: TRBJ1-2; abundance: -; v_gene: TRBV12-5; CDR3nt: TGTGCTAGTGTGTCACAAGACTATGGCTACACCTTC; CDR3aa: CASVSQDYGYTF
d_gene: TRBD2; j_gene: TRBJ2-3; abundance: few; v_gene: TRBV30; CDR3nt: TGTGCCTGGAGTGTAAGCGGGGGTAGCACAGATACGCAGTATTTT; CDR3aa: CAWSVSGGSTDTQYF
d_gene: -; j_gene: TRBJ2-7; abundance: few; v_gene: TRBV9; CDR3nt: TGTGCCAGCAGCACCAGGGTAGGCGAGCAGTACTTC; CDR3aa: CASSTRVGEQYF
d_gene: TRBD2; j_gene: TRBJ2-3; abundance: -; v_gene: TRBV3-1; CDR3nt: TGTGCCAGCAGCCCTACCCCGGGACTAGCGGGGGACCTCTCTAGCACAGATACGCAGTATTTT; CDR3aa: CASSPTPGLAGDLSSTDTQYF
d_gene: -; j_gene: TRBJ1-2; abundance: -; v_gene: TRBV12-3/TRBV12-4; CDR3nt: TGTGCCAGCAGTTTTCTTCGTAGAGACTATGGCTACACCTTC; CDR3aa: CASSFLRRDYGYTF
d_gene: TRBD2; j_gene: TRBJ2-7; abundance: -; v_gene: TRBV7-6; CDR3nt: TGTGCCAGCAGCTTAGGCGGGGGGACCTCCTACGAGCAGTACTTC; CDR3aa: CASSLGGGTSYEQYF
d_gene: -; j_gene: TRBJ2-5; abundance: few; v_gene: TRBV20-1; CDR3nt: TGCAGTGCCCCGAAATTCGGGGGTGAAGAGACCCAGTACTTC; CDR3aa: CSAPKFGGEETQYF
d_gene: TRBD1; j_gene: TRBJ1-2; abundance: -; v_gene: TRBV20-1; CDR3nt: TGCAGTGCTTTTAAGGACAGGCGTAACTATGGCTACACCTTC; CDR3aa: CSAFKDRRNYGYTF
d_gene: -; j_gene: TRBJ2-5; abundance: -; v_gene: TRBV11-2; CDR3nt: TGTGCCAGCAGATCCCCCGGGACCGAAAACAAAGAGACCCAGTACTTC; CDR3aa: CASRSPGTENKETQYF
d_gene: -; j_gene: TRBJ2-5; abundance: few; v_gene: TRBV30; CDR3nt: TGTGCCTGGAGAGGGTGGCTTGGGACCCAGTACTTC; CDR3aa: CAWRGWLGTQYF
d_gene: TRBD1; j_gene: TRBJ1-6; abundance: -; v_gene: TRBV19; CDR3nt: TGTGCCAGTAGTCCCCTCACAGGGGGCGACAATTCACCCCTCCACTTT; CDR3aa: CASSPLTGGDNSPLHF
d_gene: -; j_gene: TRBJ2-1; abundance: few; v_gene: TRBV20-1; CDR3nt: TGCAGTGCTAGAGGTCTTGGGGGGCCCACAGGGAATGAGCAGTTCTTC; CDR3aa: CSARGLGGPTGNEQFF
d_gene: -; j_gene: TRBJ2-2; abundance: -; v_gene: TRBV5-1; CDR3nt: TGCGCCAGCAGCTTGGGGCGCACTAGCTCCGGGGAGCTGTTTTTT; CDR3aa: CASSLGRTSSGELFF
d_gene: -; j_gene: TRBJ2-1; abundance: few; v_gene: TRBV18; CDR3nt: TGTGCCAGCTCACCAAGTGGGGCAGGAACCTACAATGAGCAGTTCTTC; CDR3aa: CASSPSGAGTYNEQFF